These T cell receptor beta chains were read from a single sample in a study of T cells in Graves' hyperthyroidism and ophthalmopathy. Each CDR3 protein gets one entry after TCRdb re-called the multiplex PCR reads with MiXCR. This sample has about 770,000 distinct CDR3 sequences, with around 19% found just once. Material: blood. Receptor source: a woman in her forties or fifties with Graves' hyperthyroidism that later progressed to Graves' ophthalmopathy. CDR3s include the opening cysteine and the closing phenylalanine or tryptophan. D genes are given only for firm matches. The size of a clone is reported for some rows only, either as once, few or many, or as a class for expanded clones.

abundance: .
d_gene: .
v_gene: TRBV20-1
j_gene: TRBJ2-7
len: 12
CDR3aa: CSGDTGSYEQYF

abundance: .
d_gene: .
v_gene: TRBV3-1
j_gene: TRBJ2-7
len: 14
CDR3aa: CASSPLPGISEQYF

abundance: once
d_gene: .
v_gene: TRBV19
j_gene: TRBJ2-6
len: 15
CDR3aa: CASRADLSGANVLTF

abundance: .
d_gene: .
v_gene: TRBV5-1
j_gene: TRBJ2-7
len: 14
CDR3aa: CASSSTAGSYEQYF

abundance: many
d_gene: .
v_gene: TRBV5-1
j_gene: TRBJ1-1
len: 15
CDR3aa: CASSLLGPPETEAFF

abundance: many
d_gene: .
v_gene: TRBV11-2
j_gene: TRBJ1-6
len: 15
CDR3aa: CASVDASSYNSPLHF

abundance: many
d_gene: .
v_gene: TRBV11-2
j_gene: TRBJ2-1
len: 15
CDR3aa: CASSTRDGTLYEQFF

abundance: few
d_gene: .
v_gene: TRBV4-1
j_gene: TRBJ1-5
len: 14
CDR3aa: CASSQDDRSQPQHF

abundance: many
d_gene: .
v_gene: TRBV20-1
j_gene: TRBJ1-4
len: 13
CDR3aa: CSADSATNEKLFF

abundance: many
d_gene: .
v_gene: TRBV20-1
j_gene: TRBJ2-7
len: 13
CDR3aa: CSARKVTSYEQYF

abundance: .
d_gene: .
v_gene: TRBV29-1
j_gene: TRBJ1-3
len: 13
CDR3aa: CSVERGQGNTIYF